This TCR beta chain was documented in a study of shared clonotypes between healthy human individuals. Study observations and caveats: The naive CD4 repertoires of a few donors were compared, and around 5% of clonotypes were shared.

This CDR3 comprises 14 residues. V lost 1 base and J 10 bases, leaving 13 bases between the germline ends. CDR1 is PRHDT and CDR2 is FYEKMQ in the germline V gene (reference sequence). On sorted subsets, replicate PCRs used approximately 190 ng DNA, or 30,000 or so T cell genomes. Using immunoSEQ multiplex PCR, the repertoire was profiled, and TCRdb retains in-frame clones only, with some absent. The sample carries about 2 million clones, approximately 95% recorded once. This clone was seen a single time. Its antigen is as yet unknown. CD45RO-negative, CCR7-positively selected cells formed the naive CD8 fraction, excluding terminally differentiated effector memory CD45RA+ cells. Donation came from healthy HIV-negative adults that had no recent acute infections or vaccinations.

The rearrangement uses TRBV13 and TRBJ2-2; a weak D match, TRBD2 (6 bases). This receptor was taken from a man aged 18 to 30 in good health. The sample taken for sequencing was naive CD8+ T cells sorted from blood. The CDR3 sequence is CASSLVLAPEELFF. CDR3 DNA: TGTGCCAGCAGCTTAGTACTAGCTCCGGAGGAGCTGTTTTTT.